This TCR beta chain was sequenced in a study of blood T cell repertoires in COVID-19. Profiled with immunoSEQ multiplex PCR; TCRdb holds only in-frame clones, not every one. Of just over 300,000 clones listed, roughly 86% are singletons. What was sequenced was peripheral blood. The sequence came from a woman aged 25 to 39 with COVID-19, enrolled during active disease.

DNA for the CDR3: TGTGCCATCAGGGACAGGGATGGCCAGCCCCAGCATTTT. Its translation is CAIRDRDGQPQHF. This chain uses TRBV10-3 with TRBJ1-5; 8 bases line up with TRBD1. The V gene's germline CDR1 is ENHRY and CDR2 SYGVKD. Losses at the gene ends were 6 bases for V and 7 bases for J; bases not matched to a gene: 5. The CDR3 is 13 residues long.